This is a list of T cell receptor beta chains from one sample in a study of cytomegalovirus exposure and HLA in healthy donors. Repertoires were generated with immunoSEQ multiplex PCR, while TCRdb's copy carries only in-frame clones and drops some. The data contain more than 140,000 clones, 64% of them singletons. Input material: PBMCs. Receptors were obtained from a woman between 25 and 40 years old in good health and CMV-seropositive. Both conserved end residues are part of each CDR3. A D gene is named only where the DNA matches it firmly. Clone size is stated in some rows and not others, as once, few, many or a class when expanded.

v_gene,d_gene,abundance,j_gene,CDR3nt,CDR3aa
TRBV7-2,.,.,TRBJ2-3,TGTGCCAGCAGCTTGACAGTTTTCACAGATACGCAGTATTTT,CASSLTVFTDTQYF
TRBV7-9,.,.,TRBJ1-5,TGTGCCAGCAGCTCGGGGGGCCAGAGCAATCAGCCCCAGCATTTT,CASSSGGQSNQPQHF
TRBV5-1,TRBD2,.,TRBJ2-7,TGCGCCAGCAGCTGGGGGGGGAACTACGAGCAGTACTTC,CASSWGGNYEQYF
TRBV7-3,TRBD1,.,TRBJ2-2,TGTGCCAGCAGCCTGAACAGGGGCACCGGGGAGCTGTTTTTT,CASSLNRGTGELFF
TRBV10-2,TRBD1,.,TRBJ2-7,TGCGCCAGCAGTGAGGGGACAGGGGTGTACGAGCAGTACTTC,CASSEGTGVYEQYF
TRBV11-2,.,.,TRBJ2-7,TGTGCCAGCAGACCTGACAGATCCTACGAGCAGTACTTC,CASRPDRSYEQYF
TRBV9,.,.,TRBJ1-6,TGTGCCAGCAGCGGCGGTCAGGGGTTTAGTTCACCCCTCCACTTT,CASSGGQGFSSPLHF
TRBV29-1,.,few,TRBJ2-2,TGCAGCGTTGAAGCGTGGGACTCCAACACCGGGGAGCTGTTTTTT,CSVEAWDSNTGELFF
TRBV29-1,.,once,TRBJ1-1,TGCAGCGTTGAAGGAGGTCTGAACACTGAAGCTTTCTTT,CSVEGGLNTEAFF
TRBV5-6,TRBD1,few,TRBJ1-5,TGTGCCAGCAGCTGGTGGGGACAGGGTGGCAATCAGCCCCAGCATTTT,CASSWWGQGGNQPQHF
TRBV7-6,.,.,TRBJ1-5,TGTGCCAGCAGCCTAATTTCCGATCAGCCCCAGCATTTT,CASSLISDQPQHF
TRBV7-2,.,few,TRBJ1-2,TGTGCCAGCAGCTTGGGTCAGGCCCATAACTATGGCTACACCTTC,CASSLGQAHNYGYTF
TRBV5-4,TRBD2,few,TRBJ2-3,TGTGCCAGCAGTTTAGCGGGACGGGATACGCAGTATTTT,CASSLAGRDTQYF
TRBV6-6,.,few,TRBJ1-1,TGTGCCAGCAGTTACACGCGGAGTTTCGCTTTCTTT,CASSYTRSFAFF
TRBV27,.,.,TRBJ1-1,TGTGCCAGCAGTAACTTCTTACAGGCGGTGAGCACTGAAGCTTTCTTT,CASSNFLQAVSTEAFF
TRBV10-1,TRBD2,.,TRBJ2-7,TGCGCCAGCCCTAGAGGAGCGGGAGTTTCCCCCTCCTACGAGCAGTACTTC,CASPRGAGVSPSYEQYF
TRBV4-2,.,few,TRBJ2-1,TGTGCCAGCAGCAAAGTAGGCGGGGCGAGCCGAAACAATGAGCAGTTCTTC,CASSKVGGASRNNEQFF
TRBV7-9,.,.,TRBJ1-4,TGTGCCAGCAGCCCCACGACTAGGGGTGAAAAACTGTTTTTT,CASSPTTRGEKLFF